Shown below are 10 T cell receptor beta chains from a single sample sequenced in a study of PD-L1 blockade in urothelial cancer. Sequencing was performed with immunoSEQ multiplex PCR; in TCRdb, only in-frame clones are kept and a portion is missing. The sample lists some 65,000 clones, around 81% occurring once. Time point in this sample: pretreatment peripheral blood. Sample: PBMCs, taken around atezolizumab (anti-PD-L1) treatment. Receptors originate from a man aged 65-85 years with urothelial cancer.

The chain employs TRBV5-8 and TRBJ2-5; 7 bases agree with TRBD1. The CDR3 length is 17 residues. Germline trimming cut 0 bases from V and 2 bases from J; bases unmatched to any gene: 10. In germline, CDR1 is SGHTS, CDR2 YDEGEE. CDR3 in DNA: TGTGCCAGCAGCTTGGGACAGGGATCACAGAAACAAGAGACCCAGTACTTC. Residues: CASSLGQGSQKQETQYF. The full variable domain, its missing parts supplied by reference TRBV5-8 and TRBJ2-5, is EAGVTQSPTHLIKTRGQQATLRCSPISGHTSVYWYQQALGLGLQFLLWYDEGEERNRGNFPPRFSGRQFPNYSSELNVNALELEDSALYLCASSLGQGSQKQETQYFGPGTRLLVL.

The rearrangement uses TRBV5-1 and TRBJ2-7; 7 bases map to TRBD1. CDR3 length: 15 residues. After removal of 3 bases from V and 2 bases from J, the junction contained 8 bases not matched to a gene. Looked up from germline, CDR1 is SGHRS and CDR2 is YFSETQ. Written as DNA, the CDR3 is TGCGCCAGCAGCTCCCAACAGGGGAGTGCCTACGAGCAGTACTTC. Encoded protein: CASSSQQGSAYEQYF.

This clone was seen only a few times. This chain connects TRBV6-5 to TRBJ1-1; TRBD1 might be the D (5 bases). Trimming cost V 6 bases and J 1 base, with 9 bases left between them. This CDR3 comprises 13 residues. Per germline, CDR1 MNHEY and CDR2 SVGAGI. CDR3 nucleotide sequence: TGTGCCAGCAGAGGCGGGGGGAACACTGAAGCTTTCTTT. Amino acid sequence: CASRGGGNTEAFF.

This clone has a handful of counts. The CDR3 loop reads CASSHRLAGETQYF. The CDR3 DNA follows: TGTGCCAGCAGTCATAGACTAGCGGGAGAGACCCAGTACTTC. V gene TRBV6-1 combines with J gene TRBJ2-5; the match to TRBD2 covers 10 bases. Germline CDR1 reads MNHNS; CDR2 reads SASEGT. This CDR3 spans 14 amino acids. The V and J ends lost 5 bases and 4 bases, in that order; junction bases with no gene match: 4.

The chain joins TRBV5-4 to TRBJ2-2; D uncertain. With 0 bases removed from V and 0 bases from J, the gap between germline ends came to 6 bases. In germline, CDR1 is SGHNT, CDR2 YYREEE (reference sequence). This CDR3 contains 15 residues. The CDR3 DNA follows: TGTGCCAGCAGCTTGGGGCAGACGAACACCGGGGAGCTGTTTTTT. Its translation: CASSLGQTNTGELFF.

CDR3 coding DNA: TGTGCCAGCAGATACACTAGCGGGAGGAACAATGAGCAGTTCTTC. Translated, it gives CASRYTSGRNNEQFF. The rearrangement joins TRBV6-1 to TRBJ2-1; 12 bases map to TRBD2. Trimming at V came to 6 bases and at J to 5 bases, leaving 5 bases not matched to a gene. CDR1 MNHNS and CDR2 SASEGT come from the germline V gene. The CDR3 length is 15 residues.

This clone was recorded a few times. The chain links TRBV5-1 to TRBJ2-7; D is perhaps TRBD1 (6 bases). Looked up from germline, CDR1 is SGHRS and CDR2 is YFSETQ. V lost 2 bases, J lost 2 bases, and 8 bases lay in between. The CDR3 contains 13 residues. The CDR3 sequence is CASSFNRAYEQYF. CDR3 in DNA: TGCGCCAGCAGCTTTAACAGGGCCTACGAGCAGTACTTC.

The chain is built from TRBV5-1 and TRBJ2-2, with 9 bases identical to TRBD2. V dropped 2 bases and J dropped 2; count of bases not matched to a gene: 4. This CDR3 contains 16 residues. Germline V gene lookup returns CDR1 SGHRS and CDR2 YFSETQ. CDR3 coding DNA: TGCGCCAGCAGCTTTAGCGGGAGCCTTAACACCGGGGAGCTGTTTTTT. As protein: CASSFSGSLNTGELFF.

This chain links TRBV19 with TRBJ1-2; TRBD1 is a possible D gene (6 bases). Trimming cost V 4 bases and J 2 bases, with 11 bases left between them. The CDR3 has 14 amino acids. The V gene's germline CDR1 is LNHDA and CDR2 SQIVND (reference sequence). CDR3: CASSTRTDNYGYTF. The CDR3 nucleotides are TGTGCCAGTAGTACACGGACAGACAACTATGGCTACACCTTC. The variable domain in full, completed from reference TRBV19 and TRBJ1-2, reads DGGITQSPKYLFRKEGQNVTLSCEQNLNHDAMYWYRQDPGQGLRLIYYSQIVNDFQKGDIAEGYSVSREKKESFPLTVTSAQKNPTAFYLCASSTRTDNYGYTFGSGTRLTVV.

This chain connects TRBV5-1 to TRBJ2-5; maybe TRBD1 (5 bases). Trimming removed 0 bases from V and 2 bases from J, with 11 bases in between. Looked up from germline, CDR1 is SGHRS and CDR2 is YFSETQ. This CDR3 has 15 residues. The CDR3 DNA reads as TGCGCCAGCAGCTTGGCCACAGGAGATCAAGAGACCCAGTACTTC. Encoded protein: CASSLATGDQETQYF.